The next 26 T cell receptor beta chains were all read from a single sample in a study of tumor and adjacent non-tumor tissue in lung cancer. A modified ARM-PCR protocol with three rounds of nested PCR amplified TCRbeta. From the multiplex PCR reads, TCRdb called clonotypes with MiXCR, one entry per CDR3 protein. The data show around 75,000 distinct CDR3 sequences, with around 65% seen just once and roughly 26% held by the top ten. No cell sorting was done before RNA was extracted from the tissue. Distant lung tissue was collected more than 3 cm away from the tumor edge. The specimen sequenced was distant non-tumor lung tissue. These receptors came from a woman aged 45-59 years with non-small cell lung cancer.

Notes on this clonotype: A read error is possible here, since a much larger clone lies one base away. The chain employs TRBV28 and TRBJ2-1; D call uncertain. Germline V gene lookup returns CDR1 MDHEN and CDR2 SYDVKM. The length of the CDR3 is 13 residues. The DNA for the CDR3 is TGTGCCAGTTTGCAGAACATGTACAATAAGCAGTTCTTC. Translated, it gives CASLQNMYNKQFF.

On this clonotype: The CDR3 ends on some other residue instead of the conserved phenylalanine or tryptophan, so this is likely a read error. The limits of the CDR3 on the DNA are not certain, so only TCRdb's listed CDR3 is given. The chain employs TRBV11-2 and TRBJ2-1; the table's D call, TRBD1, has no DNA check behind it. The CDR3 has 14 residues if both end residues are counted. Germline V gene data show CDR1 as SGHAT and CDR2 as FQNNGV. The CDR3 here is CASCFNPGMNEQFI.

This clonotype was counted many times. This sequence joins TRBV6-5 and TRBJ2-1; TRBD1 aligns across 11 bases. The CDR3 consists of 16 residues. The V gene's germline CDR1 is MNHEY and CDR2 SVGAGI. The junction had 2 bases not matched to a gene; V was cut back by 4 bases and J by 0 bases. For the CDR3, the DNA is TGTGCCAGCAGTTTGGACAGGGGGCTCTCCTACAATGAGCAGTTCTTC. Translation gives CASSLDRGLSYNEQFF.

This chain connects TRBV19 to TRBJ2-1; D remains unclear. Germline V gene sequence: CDR1 LNHDA, CDR2 SQIVND (reference sequence). Trimming removed 7 bases from V and 10 bases from J, with 20 bases in between. CDR3 length: 14 amino acids. CDR3 loop: CASTDRGSAREQFF. The DNA of the CDR3 is TGTGCCAGTACGGATCGCGGCTCGGCTAGGGAGCAGTTCTTC.

At least ten counts were recorded for this clonotype. The V and J genes are TRBV20-1 and TRBJ2-1; 9 positions match TRBD2. The CDR3 has 14 residues. With V trimmed by 1 base and J by 5 bases, 3 bases remained unmatched. Per the germline V gene, CDR1 is DFQATT and CDR2 is SNEGSKA (reference sequence). The CDR3 is CSARASGMNNEQFF. In DNA form, the CDR3 reads TGCAGTGCTAGAGCTAGCGGGATGAACAATGAGCAGTTCTTC.

Notes on this clonotype: One end of the junction varies from germline; a read error may be responsible. The chain uses TRBV6-1 and TRBJ2-1; D unclear. Germline CDR1 reads MNHNS; CDR2 reads SASEGT. CDR3 length: 15 amino acids. CDR3 in amino acids: CASSEGGALSNEQFF. Here the CDR3 DNA reads TGTGCTAGCAGTGAAGGTGGCGCACTGAGCAATGAGCAGTTCTTC.

With respect to this clonotype: A much larger clone is a single base away; this may be a read error. The rearrangement links TRBV4-1 to TRBJ2-5; TRBD2 might be the D (5 bases). The CDR3 has 14 residues. CDR1 and CDR2 (germline): MGHRA, YSYEKL. The CDR3 DNA follows: TGCGCCTGCAGCCTGTCCGGGGTTCAAGAGACCCAGTACTTC. Protein product: CACSLSGVQETQYF.

The chain has TRBV10-3 and TRBJ2-3, with D perhaps given as TRBD1 or TRBD2 (6 bases each). Trimming pared 6 bases from V and 3 bases from J, leaving 16 bases between. CDR3 length equals 15 residues. Germline values: CDR1 ENHRY, CDR2 SYGVKD. The CDR3 DNA sequence: TGTGCCATCAGAGAAAGGCAGGGGACTACAGATACGCAGTATTTT. This sequence encodes CAIRERQGTTDTQYF.

The rearrangement links TRBV11-2 to TRBJ1-1, with D hard to call. The CDR3 is 13 residues long. CDR1 is SGHAT and CDR2 is FQNNGV in the germline V gene. CDR3 amino acids: CVISSRRNTEAFF. The DNA of the CDR3 is TGTGTCATCAGCTCCCGACGGAACACTGAAGCTTTCTTT.

A remark on this clonotype: The germline gene is not matched at one end of the junction; a read error may be the cause. V and J are TRBV6-1 and TRBJ2-5; possible D gene TRBD1, 5 bases. This CDR3 spans 13 amino acids. Germline CDR1 is MNHNS and CDR2 is SASEGT. The DNA for the CDR3 is TGTGCCAGCGGTGAAGGGGCCGGATTGTCCCGGTACTTC. Its translation is CASGEGAGLSRYF.

In this sample, this clonotype turned up many times. DNA for the CDR3: TGTGCCATCAGTGACGGGTACGAGCAGTACTTC. It yields the protein CAISDGYEQYF. The V call is TRBV10-3, the J call TRBJ2-7; no definite D call. Germline V CDR1 and CDR2: ENHRY, SYGVKD. The CDR3 length is 11 residues. V was clipped by 3 bases and J by 4 bases, with 4 bases between them.

Points on this clonotype: This may be a read error, as it is one base from a much larger clone. The rearrangement uses TRBV12-3 or TRBV12-4 and TRBJ1-6, with D perhaps TRBD1 (5 bases). This CDR3 contains 14 residues. The CDR3 here is CASSLSGFNSSLHF. The CDR3 bases are TGTGCCAGCAGTTTATCAGGGTTCAATTCATCCCTCCACTTT.

To note about this clonotype: Germline is not matched at one junction end, which may reflect a read error. The genes are TRBV6-6 and TRBJ1-4; D remains ambiguous. Germline-derived CDR1 and CDR2 are MNHNY and SVGAGI (reference sequence). This CDR3 spans 15 amino acids. CDR3 region: CASRTRVSLSEKLLF. Here the CDR3 DNA reads TGTGCCAGCAGGACCCGAGTAAGCCTGAGTGAAAAACTACTTTTT.

J is TRBJ2-7 and V is TRBV28; the D gene is possibly TRBD2 (5 bases). This CDR3 has 14 amino acids. The V gene's germline CDR1 is MDHEN and CDR2 SYDVKM. With 2 bases removed from V and 6 bases from J, the gap between germline ends came to 14 bases. The CDR3 DNA sequence: TGTGCCAGCAGTTTAAGTGTATTTGGAGGCGAGCAGTACTTC. Translated, it gives CASSLSVFGGEQYF.

The table lists this clonotype with a count of one. This sequence may be a read error, since a much larger clone differs from it by one base. V usage is TRBV20-1 and J usage is TRBJ2-5, with D maybe TRBD1 (5 bases). Germline-derived CDR1 and CDR2 are DFQATT and SNEGSKA (reference sequence). The CDR3 runs to 13 residues. The CDR3 DNA reads as TGCGGTGCTCCGGCGCAGGGCTCAGAGACCCAGTACTTC. Its protein is CGAPAQGSETQYF.

The table lists this clonotype with a few counts. The CDR3 loop reads CASSLSPQRTEAFF. In nucleotides, the CDR3 is TGTGCCAGCAGTTTATCCCCGCAACGTACTGAAGCTTTCTTT. J is TRBJ1-1 and V is TRBV28, with unresolved D. V was pared by 1 base and J by 5 bases, with 11 bases between. CDR3 size: 14 residues. Germline CDR1 MDHEN, CDR2 SYDVKM. Variable domain in full (rest from reference TRBV28 and TRBJ1-1): DVKVTQSSRYLVKRTGEKVFLECVQDMDHENMFWYRQDPGLGLRLIYFSYDVKMKEKGDIPEGYSVSREKKERFSLILESASTNQTSMYLCASSLSPQRTEAFFGQGTRLTVV.

As to this clonotype: At one boundary the junction diverges from the germline segment, which might be a read error. This CDR3 reads CASSYLGQGAGKLFF. CDR3 nucleotide sequence: TGTGCTAGCAGTTACTTGGGACAGGGGGCCGGAAAACTGTTTTTT. The chain couples TRBV6-6 to TRBJ1-4, with 12 bases matching TRBD1. CDR1 is MNHNY and CDR2 is SVGAGI in the germline V gene (reference sequence). This CDR3 comprises 15 residues.

The rearrangement joins TRBV11-2 to TRBJ2-3; 13 nucleotides match TRBD2. The CDR3 sequence is 16 residues long. Germline CDR1 and CDR2: SGHAT and FQNNGV. The V and J ends lost 7 bases and 15 bases, in that order; junction bases with no gene match: 19. CDR3 residues: CASNEGLAGYTDTRYF. CDR3 in DNA: TGTGCCAGCAATGAGGGACTAGCGGGATATACAGATACCCGTTATTTT.

A note on this clonotype: This clone may be a read error of a much larger clone one base away. The V gene is TRBV10-2, the J gene TRBJ2-1, with D unresolved. This CDR3 has 11 residues. Germline CDR1 reads WSHSY; CDR2 reads SAAADI. CDR3 in amino acids: CANSTANEQFF. Here the CDR3 DNA reads TGCGCCAACAGTACGGCTAATGAGCAGTTCTTC.

This clonotype was seen a few times. The rearrangement links TRBV5-5 to TRBJ1-1, with a possible D match to TRBD1 (6 bases). The V and J ends lost 0 bases and 1 base respectively, with 13 bases between them. The CDR3 consists of 16 residues. Germline loops: CDR1 SGHKS, CDR2 YYEKEE (reference sequence). The CDR3 reads CASSLAPWGANTEAFF. DNA for the CDR3: TGTGCCAGCAGCTTGGCCCCGTGGGGGGCGAACACTGAAGCTTTCTTT.

Only one count was recorded for this clonotype. The CDR3 does not end in the conserved phenylalanine or tryptophan, so this is likely a read error. The chain carries TRBV11-3 and TRBJ2-1; D not certain. CDR1 and CDR2 from the germline V gene are SGHNT and YENEEA. CDR3 size: 13 residues. DNA for the CDR3: TGTGGCAGCAGCTTAGATTGGAACAATGAGCAGTTCTCC. This codes for CGSSLDWNNEQFS.

To note about this clonotype: The conserved closing phenylalanine or tryptophan is absent in this CDR3, likely reflecting a read error. The rearrangement uses TRBV6-2 or TRBV6-3 and TRBJ2-7; 7 bases match TRBD2. Germline V lookup: CDR1 MNHEY, CDR2 SVGEGT. CDR3 length: 14 residues. Trimming took 4 bases from V and 1 from J; bases not matched to a gene: 4. Here the CDR3 reads CASSFLAESYEQYL. The CDR3 coding sequence is TGTGCCAGCAGTTTTCTAGCGGAATCCTACGAGCAGTACCTC.

With respect to this clonotype: A read error may be the cause here, since a much bigger clone is one base away. The chain combines TRBV11-2 with TRBJ2-2; 9 nucleotides agree with TRBD1. Germline CDR1 SGHAT, CDR2 FQNNGV. The CDR3 is 15 residues long. Written as DNA, the CDR3 is TGTGCCAGCAGCTCCAGACAGGGGGTCACCGGGGAGCTGTTATTT. It translates to CASSSRQGVTGELLF.

As to this clonotype: The final CDR3 position lacks the conserved phenylalanine or tryptophan, pointing to a likely read error. The V gene is TRBV12-3 or TRBV12-4, the J gene TRBJ1-1, with D possibly TRBD1 on 5 matching bases. With 3 bases removed from V and 6 bases from J, the gap between germline ends came to 8 bases. CDR3 size: 12 residues. CDR3 nucleotide sequence: TGTGCCAGCAGTTTCTTGGGGCCTGAAGCTTTCGTT. This encodes CASSFLGPEAFV.

This clonotype was counted a single time. Without the conserved terminal phenylalanine or tryptophan, this CDR3 likely stems from a read error. This chain uses TRBV20-1 with TRBJ1-1; the D is unclear. V was clipped by 0 bases and J by 4 bases, with 9 bases between them. From germline, CDR1 is DFQATT and CDR2 SNEGSKA (reference sequence). CDR3 length: 13 amino acids. The chain's CDR3 is CSARDRGRTEAFI. DNA for the CDR3: TGCAGTGCTAGAGACCGGGGTCGCACTGAAGCTTTCATT.

The V call is TRBV11-1, the J call TRBJ2-3, with D perhaps TRBD1 (5 bases). The CDR3 length is 14 residues. Trimming took off 4 bases at V and 4 bases at J, with 12 bases between the two ends. In germline, CDR1 is SGHAT, CDR2 FQDESV (reference sequence). The CDR3 coding sequence is TGTGCCAGCAGCTCAGCGACCAGGGCAGATACGCAGTATTTT. Protein sequence: CASSSATRADTQYF.